Shown below are 15 T cell receptor beta chains from a single sample sequenced in a study of blood T cell repertoires in COVID-19. Using immunoSEQ multiplex PCR, the repertoire was profiled, and TCRdb retains in-frame clones only, with some absent. The table includes around 140,000 clones, approximately 89% detected once. The sequencing input was peripheral blood. All receptors come from a human donor in a cohort sampled during active COVID-19.

The chain is built from TRBV2 and TRBJ1-1; TRBD1 matches 7 bases. V shed 4 bases and J 0 bases; nucleotides not matched to a gene: 11. This CDR3 has 17 residues. The germline CDR1 and CDR2 sequences are SNHLY and FYNNEI. In DNA, the CDR3 is TGTGCCAGCAGTGGCCGCGACAGGGTAAAGTTGAACACTGAAGCTTTCTTT. It specifies CASSGRDRVKLNTEAFF.

This clone was observed a single time. The genes are TRBV6-6 and TRBJ1-2; TRBD1 agrees at 8 bases. CDR3 size: 12 residues. Germline CDR1 MNHNY, CDR2 SVGAGI (reference sequence). V was clipped by 7 bases and J by 7 bases; unmatched bases: 5. CDR3 nucleotide sequence: TGTGCCAGCACCTCGGACAGGGTTGGCTACACCTTC. It is translated as CASTSDRVGYTF.

V gene TRBV6-5 combines with J gene TRBJ1-1, with a possible D match to TRBD1 (6 bases). Germline values: CDR1 MNHEY, CDR2 SVGAGI. Trimming left V 4 bases short and J 9 bases short, with 18 bases between. The CDR3 covers 14 residues. The CDR3 spells CASSSQGGEGKAFF. CDR3 sequence (DNA): TGTGCCAGCAGTTCCCAAGGGGGGGAAGGAAAAGCTTTCTTT.

The chain couples TRBV19 to TRBJ1-1, with 9 bases fitting TRBD1. Germline V gene sequence: CDR1 LNHDA, CDR2 SQIVND (reference sequence). V dropped 3 bases and J dropped 5; count of bases not matched to a gene: 7. The CDR3 totals 15 residues. CDR3: CASSMGTGKSTEAFF. The CDR3 DNA is TGTGCCAGTAGTATGGGGACAGGGAAATCGACTGAAGCTTTCTTT.

The genes are TRBV7-9 and TRBJ2-3, with 11 positions matching TRBD2. Germline V lookup: CDR1 SEHNR, CDR2 FQNEAQ (reference sequence). The CDR3 runs to 14 residues. V lost 6 bases to trimming and J lost 3 bases; unmatched junction nucleotides: 2. DNA for the CDR3: TGTGCCAGCAGTAGCGGGGGGGTGACAGATACGCAGTATTTT. This sequence encodes CASSSGGVTDTQYF.

The genes are TRBV2 and TRBJ1-5; 10 nucleotides match TRBD1. The CDR3 totals 15 residues. Per germline, CDR1 SNHLY and CDR2 FYNNEI. After removal of 7 bases from V and 7 bases from J, the junction contained 10 bases not matched to a gene. The CDR3 bases are TGTGCCAGCACCGACAGGGACAGGGGAAGCCAGCCCCAGCATTTT. Its translation is CASTDRDRGSQPQHF. The variable domain in full, with the rest retrieved from reference TRBV2 and TRBJ1-5, is EPEVTQTPSHQVTQMGQEVILRCVPISNHLYFYWYRQILGQKVEFLVSFYNNEISEKSEIFDDQFSVERPDGSNFTLKIRSTKLEDSAMYFCASTDRDRGSQPQHFGDGTRLSIL.

The rearrangement uses TRBV7-2 and TRBJ2-1; 8 bases map to TRBD2. CDR1 and CDR2 (germline): SGHTA, FQGNSA. J gave up 3 bases and V 5 bases, and 6 bases lay outside the gene matches. CDR3 size: 15 residues. CDR3 amino acids: CASSPQAGGYNEQFF. CDR3 nucleotide sequence: TGTGCCAGCAGCCCCCAGGCGGGGGGCTACAATGAGCAGTTCTTC. Using reference TRBV7-2 and TRBJ2-1 for the parts outside the CDR3, the full variable domain is GAGVSQSPSNKVTEKGKDVELRCDPISGHTALYWYRQSLGQGLEFLIYFQGNSAPDKSGLPSDRFSAERTGGSVSTLTIQRTQQEDSAVYLCASSPQAGGYNEQFFGPGTRLTVL.

The chain is built from TRBV5-5 and TRBJ2-2, with 7 bases matching TRBD1. The CDR3 covers 14 residues. Germline V gives CDR1 SGHKS, CDR2 YYEKEE (reference sequence). The V and J ends lost 6 bases and 7 bases, in that order; junction bases with no gene match: 9. The CDR3 bases are TGTGCCAGCACCATACGACAGGGTGGCGGGGAGCTGTTTTTT. This gives the protein CASTIRQGGGELFF.

The chain carries TRBV10-3 and TRBJ1-2, with D unresolved. V lost 8 bases and J lost 4, with 14 bases in between. From germline, CDR1 is ENHRY and CDR2 SYGVKD. The CDR3 contains 13 residues. The CDR3 DNA reads as TGTGCCATCCGACCATTAACAGCCTATGGCTACACCTTC. This translates into CAIRPLTAYGYTF.

This rearrangement joins TRBV7-9 to TRBJ2-7; TRBD1 agrees at 10 bases. Germline V gene data show CDR1 as SEHNR and CDR2 as FQNEAQ (reference sequence). The CDR3 runs 14 residues. Germline trimming cut 4 bases from V and 5 bases from J; bases unmatched to any gene: 5. The CDR3 loop reads CASSSGTGEDEQYF. CDR3 in DNA: TGTGCCAGCAGCTCCGGGACAGGGGAAGACGAGCAGTACTTC.

This clone has more than one count but fewer than ten. The chain recombines TRBV4-3 with TRBJ2-6; D may be TRBD1 (5 bases). This CDR3 contains 17 residues. Trimming removed 1 base from V and 0 bases from J, with 10 bases in between. CDR1 and CDR2 from the germline V gene are LGHNA and YSLEER. CDR3 coding DNA: TGCGCCAGCAGCCAAGGGACATCAAGCTCTGGGGCCAACGTCCTGACTTTC. This encodes CASSQGTSSSGANVLTF.

The chain recombines TRBV29-1 with TRBJ1-2; 9 bases map to TRBD1. V lost 4 bases and J lost 7; bases outside the gene matches: 7. The CDR3 contains 13 residues. Germline V CDR1 and CDR2: SQVTM, ANQGSEA. CDR3 sequence (DNA): TGCAGCGTTGCCACAGGGGGCGTCTCTGGCTACACCTTC. Translation gives CSVATGGVSGYTF.

This chain connects TRBV4-2 to TRBJ1-1; D possibly corresponds to TRBD1 (6 bases). In germline, CDR1 is LGHNA, CDR2 YNFKEQ. V was clipped by 4 bases and J by 0 bases, with 9 bases between them. The CDR3 sequence is 14 residues long. CDR3 coding DNA: TGTGCCAGCAGCCCCGGGACATTGAACACTGAAGCTTTCTTT. Protein product: CASSPGTLNTEAFF.

The CDR3 DNA follows: TGTGCCAGCAGTCAACTCGGTCCCCCCCCGGATGGCTACACCTTC. Encoded protein: CASSQLGPPPDGYTF. The gene calls are TRBV21-1 and TRBJ1-2. TRBV21-1 is listed as a pseudogene. This CDR3 spans 15 amino acids.

The chain uses TRBV11-1 and TRBJ2-3; D is perhaps TRBD2 (5 bases). Germline V gives CDR1 SGHAT, CDR2 FQDESV (reference sequence). The CDR3 covers 15 residues. The ends were cut back, 3 bases at V and 1 base at J, with 11 bases in the middle. CDR3 in DNA: TGTGCCAGCAGCTTTTTGCGGGTAGGCACAGATACGCAGTATTTT. Its translation: CASSFLRVGTDTQYF. The variable domain in full, with the rest retrieved from reference TRBV11-1 and TRBJ2-3, is EAEVAQSPRYKITEKSQAVAFWCDPISGHATLYWYRQILGQGPELLVQFQDESVVDDSQLPKDRFSAERLKGVDSTLKIQPAELGDSAMYLCASSFLRVGTDTQYFGPGTRLTVL.